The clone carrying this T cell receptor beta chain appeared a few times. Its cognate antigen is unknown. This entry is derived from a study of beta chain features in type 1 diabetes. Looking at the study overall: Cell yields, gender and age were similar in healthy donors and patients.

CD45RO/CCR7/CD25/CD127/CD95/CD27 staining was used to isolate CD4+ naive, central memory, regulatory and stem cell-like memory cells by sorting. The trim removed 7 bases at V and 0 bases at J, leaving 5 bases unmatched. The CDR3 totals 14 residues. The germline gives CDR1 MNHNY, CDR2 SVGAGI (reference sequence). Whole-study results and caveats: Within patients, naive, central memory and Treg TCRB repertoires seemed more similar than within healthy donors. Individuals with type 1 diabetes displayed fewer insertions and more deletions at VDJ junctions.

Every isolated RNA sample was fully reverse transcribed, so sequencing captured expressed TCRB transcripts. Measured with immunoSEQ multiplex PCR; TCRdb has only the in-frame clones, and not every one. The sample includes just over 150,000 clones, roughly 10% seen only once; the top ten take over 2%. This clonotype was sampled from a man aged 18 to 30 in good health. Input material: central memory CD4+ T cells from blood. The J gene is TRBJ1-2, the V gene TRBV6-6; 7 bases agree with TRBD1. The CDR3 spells CASIRTGANYGYTF. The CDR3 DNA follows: TGTGCCAGCATTCGGACAGGAGCTAACTATGGCTACACCTTC.